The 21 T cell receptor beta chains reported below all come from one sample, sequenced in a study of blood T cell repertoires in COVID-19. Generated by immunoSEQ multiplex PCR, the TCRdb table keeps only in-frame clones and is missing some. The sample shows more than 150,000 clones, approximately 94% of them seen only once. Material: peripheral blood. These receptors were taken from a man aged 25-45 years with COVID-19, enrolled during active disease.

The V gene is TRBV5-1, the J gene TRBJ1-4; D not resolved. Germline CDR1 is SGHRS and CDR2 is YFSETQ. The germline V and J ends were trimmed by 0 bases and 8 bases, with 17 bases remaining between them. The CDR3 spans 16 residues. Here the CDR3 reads CASSLGLESGFEKLFF. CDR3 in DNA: TGCGCCAGCAGCTTGGGGCTCGAGAGCGGGTTCGAAAAACTGTTTTTT.

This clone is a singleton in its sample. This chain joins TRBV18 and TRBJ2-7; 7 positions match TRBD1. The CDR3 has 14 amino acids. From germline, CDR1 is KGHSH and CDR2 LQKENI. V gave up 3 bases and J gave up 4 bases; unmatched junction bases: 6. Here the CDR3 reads CASSPFDRAYEQYF. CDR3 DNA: TGTGCCAGCTCACCCTTCGACAGGGCATACGAGCAGTACTTC.

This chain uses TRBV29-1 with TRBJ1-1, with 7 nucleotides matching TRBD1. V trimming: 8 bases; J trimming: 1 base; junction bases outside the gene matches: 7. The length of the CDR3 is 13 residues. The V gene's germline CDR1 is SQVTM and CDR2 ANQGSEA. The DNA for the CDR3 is TGCAGCTCACAGGGGCTCGAGAACACTGAAGCTTTCTTT. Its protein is CSSQGLENTEAFF.

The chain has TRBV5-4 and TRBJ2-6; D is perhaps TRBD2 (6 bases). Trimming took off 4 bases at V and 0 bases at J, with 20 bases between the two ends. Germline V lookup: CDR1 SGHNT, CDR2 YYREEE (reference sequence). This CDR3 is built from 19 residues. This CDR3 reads CASSTLSGLRHSGANVLTF. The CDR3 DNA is TGTGCCAGCAGCACACTTTCGGGACTCCGACACTCTGGGGCCAACGTCCTGACTTTC.

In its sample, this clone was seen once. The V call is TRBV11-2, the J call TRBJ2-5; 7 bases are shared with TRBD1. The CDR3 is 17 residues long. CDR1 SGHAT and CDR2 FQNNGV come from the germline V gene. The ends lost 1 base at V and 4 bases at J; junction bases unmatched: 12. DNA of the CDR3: TGTGCCAGCAGCTTAGGTCGGACAGGTACCAAAGGAGAGACCCAGTACTTC. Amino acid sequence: CASSLGRTGTKGETQYF. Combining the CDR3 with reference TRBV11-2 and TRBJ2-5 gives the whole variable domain EAGVAQSPRYKIIEKRQSVAFWCNPISGHATLYWYQQILGQGPKLLIQFQNNGVVDDSQLPKDRFSAERLKGVDSTLKIQPAKLEDSAVYLCASSLGRTGTKGETQYFGPGTRLLVL.

The CDR3 loop is CASSNPTGGGYTF. DNA for the CDR3: TGTGCCAGCAGCAACCCTACAGGGGGCGGCTACACCTTC. The rearrangement joins TRBV12-3 or TRBV12-4 to TRBJ1-2; 9 bases align to TRBD1. The CDR3 extends over 13 amino acids. V trimming: 6 bases; J trimming: 8 bases; junction bases outside the gene matches: 7.

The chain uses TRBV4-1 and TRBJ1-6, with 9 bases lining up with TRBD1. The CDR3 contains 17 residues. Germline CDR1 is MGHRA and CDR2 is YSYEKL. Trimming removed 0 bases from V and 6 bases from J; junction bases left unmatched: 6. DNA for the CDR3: TGCGCCAGCAGCCAAGAGGGGACAGGGAGGCTTAATTCACCCCTCCACTTT. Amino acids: CASSQEGTGRLNSPLHF.

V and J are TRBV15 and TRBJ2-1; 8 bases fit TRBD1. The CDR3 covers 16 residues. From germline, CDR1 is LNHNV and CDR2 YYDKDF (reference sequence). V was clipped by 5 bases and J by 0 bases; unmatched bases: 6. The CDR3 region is CATSEGQDPSYNEQFF. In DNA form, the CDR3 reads TGTGCCACCAGCGAGGGACAGGATCCCTCCTACAATGAGCAGTTCTTC.

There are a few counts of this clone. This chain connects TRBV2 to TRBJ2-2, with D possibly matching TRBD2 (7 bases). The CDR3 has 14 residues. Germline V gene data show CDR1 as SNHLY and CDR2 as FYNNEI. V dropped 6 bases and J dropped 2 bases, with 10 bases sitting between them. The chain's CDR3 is CASRSGTNTGELFF. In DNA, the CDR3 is TGTGCCAGCAGGAGCGGGACAAACACCGGGGAGCTGTTTTTT.

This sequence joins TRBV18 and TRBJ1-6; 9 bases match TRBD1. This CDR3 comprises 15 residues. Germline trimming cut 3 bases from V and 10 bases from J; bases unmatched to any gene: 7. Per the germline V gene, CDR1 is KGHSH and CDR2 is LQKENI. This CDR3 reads CASSPSQGAQSPLHF. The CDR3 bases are TGTGCCAGCTCACCGTCACAGGGGGCACAATCACCCCTCCACTTT.

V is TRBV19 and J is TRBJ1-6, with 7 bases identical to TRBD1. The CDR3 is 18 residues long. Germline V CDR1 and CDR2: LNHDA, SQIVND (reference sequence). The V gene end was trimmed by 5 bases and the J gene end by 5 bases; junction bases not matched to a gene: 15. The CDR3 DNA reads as TGTGCCAGTAGTCGCTACTCTAAAGGACAGGCCAATAATTCACCCCTCCACTTT. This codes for CASSRYSKGQANNSPLHF.

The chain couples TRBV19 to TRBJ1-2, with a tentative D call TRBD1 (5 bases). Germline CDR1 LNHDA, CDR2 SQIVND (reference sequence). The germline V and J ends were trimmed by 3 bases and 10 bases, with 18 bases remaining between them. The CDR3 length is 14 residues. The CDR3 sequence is CASSMTGTEEDYTF. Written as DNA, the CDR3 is TGTGCCAGTAGTATGACCGGGACTGAAGAAGACTACACCTTC.

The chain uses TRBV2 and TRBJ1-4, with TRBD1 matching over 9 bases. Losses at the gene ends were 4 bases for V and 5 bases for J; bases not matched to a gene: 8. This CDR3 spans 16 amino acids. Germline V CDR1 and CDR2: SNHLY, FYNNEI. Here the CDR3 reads CASSGRQGGLNEKLFF. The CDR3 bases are TGTGCCAGCAGTGGGCGACAGGGGGGACTGAATGAAAAACTGTTTTTT.

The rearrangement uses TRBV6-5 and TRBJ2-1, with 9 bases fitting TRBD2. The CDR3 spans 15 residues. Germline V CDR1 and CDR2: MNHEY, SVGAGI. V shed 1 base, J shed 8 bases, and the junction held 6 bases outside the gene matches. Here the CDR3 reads CASSYLAGGRDEQFF. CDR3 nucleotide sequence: TGTGCCAGCAGTTACTTGGCGGGGGGGAGGGATGAGCAGTTCTTC.

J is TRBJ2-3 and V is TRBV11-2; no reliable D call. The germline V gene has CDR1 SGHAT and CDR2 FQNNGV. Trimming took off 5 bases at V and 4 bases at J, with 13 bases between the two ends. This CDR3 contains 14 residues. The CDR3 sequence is CASSPSMPPDTQYF. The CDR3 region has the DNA TGTGCCAGCAGCCCCTCTATGCCCCCAGATACGCAGTATTTT.

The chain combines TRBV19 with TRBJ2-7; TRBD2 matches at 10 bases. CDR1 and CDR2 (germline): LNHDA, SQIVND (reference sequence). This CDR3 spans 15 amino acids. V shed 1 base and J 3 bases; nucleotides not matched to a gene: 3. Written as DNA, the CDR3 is TGTGCCAGTAGTATAGGGCTAGCGGGGGTCTACGAGCAGTACTTC. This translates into CASSIGLAGVYEQYF.

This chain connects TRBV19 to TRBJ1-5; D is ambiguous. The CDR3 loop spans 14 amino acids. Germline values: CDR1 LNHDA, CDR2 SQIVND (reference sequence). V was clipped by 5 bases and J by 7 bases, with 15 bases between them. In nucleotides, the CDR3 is TGTGCCAGTAGTTTTCCGGGTAGTGGGCAGCCCCAGCATTTT. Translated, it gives CASSFPGSGQPQHF.

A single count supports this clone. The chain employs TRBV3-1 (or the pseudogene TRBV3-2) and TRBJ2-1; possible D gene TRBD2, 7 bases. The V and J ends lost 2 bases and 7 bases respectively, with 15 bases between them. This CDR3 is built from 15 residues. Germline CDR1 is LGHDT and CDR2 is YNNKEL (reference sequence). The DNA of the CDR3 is TGTGCCAGCAGCCAACGAGGGGGGGCCGGGAATGAGCAGTTCTTC. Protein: CASSQRGGAGNEQFF.

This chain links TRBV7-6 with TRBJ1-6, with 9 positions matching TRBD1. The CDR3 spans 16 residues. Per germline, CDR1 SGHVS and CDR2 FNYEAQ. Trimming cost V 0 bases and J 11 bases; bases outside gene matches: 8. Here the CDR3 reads CASSLAPGQGIAPLHF. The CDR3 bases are TGTGCCAGCAGCTTAGCCCCGGGACAGGGTATCGCACCCCTCCACTTT.

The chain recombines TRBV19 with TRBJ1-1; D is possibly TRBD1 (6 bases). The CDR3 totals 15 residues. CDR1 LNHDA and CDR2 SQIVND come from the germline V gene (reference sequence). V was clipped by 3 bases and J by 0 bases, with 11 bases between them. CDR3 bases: TGTGCCAGTAGTATCGTCGGACAGTTGAACACTGAAGCTTTCTTT. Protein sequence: CASSIVGQLNTEAFF.

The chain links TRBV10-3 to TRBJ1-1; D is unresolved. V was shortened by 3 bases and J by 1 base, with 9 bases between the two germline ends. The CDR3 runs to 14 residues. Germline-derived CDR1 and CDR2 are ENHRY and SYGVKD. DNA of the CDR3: TGTGCCATCAGTGAAGCTGGGCAGAACACTGAAGCTTTCTTT. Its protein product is CAISEAGQNTEAFF.